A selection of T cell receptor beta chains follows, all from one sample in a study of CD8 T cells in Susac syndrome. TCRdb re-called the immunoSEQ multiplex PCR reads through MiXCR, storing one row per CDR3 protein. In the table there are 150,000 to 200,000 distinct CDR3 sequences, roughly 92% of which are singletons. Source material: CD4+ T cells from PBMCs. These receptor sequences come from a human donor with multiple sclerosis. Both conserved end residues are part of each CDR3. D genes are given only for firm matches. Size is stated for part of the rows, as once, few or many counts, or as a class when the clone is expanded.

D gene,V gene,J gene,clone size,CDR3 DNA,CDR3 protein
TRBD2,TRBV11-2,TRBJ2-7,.,TGTGCCAGCACCCCCGGGACTAGCAGCAACGAGCAGTACTTC,CASTPGTSSNEQYF
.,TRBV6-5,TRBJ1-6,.,TGTGCCAGCAGTCGGACCGGCCCCATTCAGGCCCTCCACTTT,CASSRTGPIQALHF
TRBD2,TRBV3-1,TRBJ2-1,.,TGTGCCAGCAGCCAAGATGTCGGGACTAGCGGGAGAAATGAGCAGTTCTTC,CASSQDVGTSGRNEQFF
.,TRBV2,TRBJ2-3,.,TGTGCCAGCAGTGGCGGACAGATTAGCACAGATACGCAGTATTTT,CASSGGQISTDTQYF
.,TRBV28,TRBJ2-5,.,TGTGCCAGCAGTGGAAGGGGAGAGGAGACCCAGTACTTC,CASSGRGEETQYF
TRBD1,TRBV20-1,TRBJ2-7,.,TGCAGTGCTAGAGCTGCGGACAGGGGAACCTACGAGCAGTACTTC,CSARAADRGTYEQYF
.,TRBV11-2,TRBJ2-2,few,TGTGCCAGCAGCCAAACGGGGCCGGGGCTGTTTTTT,CASSQTGPGLFF
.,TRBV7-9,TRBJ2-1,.,TGTGCCAGCAGCAACCTCCTCGACATTGGGGATGAGCAGTTCTTC,CASSNLLDIGDEQFF
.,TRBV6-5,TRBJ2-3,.,TGTGCCAGCAGGAGAACAGGGACAGATACGCAGTATTTT,CASRRTGTDTQYF
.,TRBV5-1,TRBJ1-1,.,TGCGCCAGCAGCCGGGGGACGCGGGAATCTTTCTTT,CASSRGTRESFF
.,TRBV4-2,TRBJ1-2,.,TGTGCCAGCAGCCAAGATGTGTACGGCTACACCTTC,CASSQDVYGYTF
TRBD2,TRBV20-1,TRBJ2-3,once,TGCAGTGCTAGAGATATACGACTAGCGGGGGGATCTAGCACAGATACGCAGTATTTT,CSARDIRLAGGSSTDTQYF
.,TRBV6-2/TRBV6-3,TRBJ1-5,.,TGTGCCAGCAGTTGGGACTCTGGGAGCAATCAGCCCCAGCATTTT,CASSWDSGSNQPQHF
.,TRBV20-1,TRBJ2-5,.,TGCAGTGCTACCCCCAGAGCAGGGCGAGAGACCCAGTACTTC,CSATPRAGRETQYF
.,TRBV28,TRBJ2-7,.,TGTGCCAGCAGTTTCTGGGGGGCAGGGGTAGGCGAGCAGTACTTC,CASSFWGAGVGEQYF
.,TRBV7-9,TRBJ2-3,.,TGTGCCAGCAGCCCGCCCCTTAGGGTCCGAGGCACAGATACGCAGTATTTT,CASSPPLRVRGTDTQYF
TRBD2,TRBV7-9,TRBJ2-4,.,TGTGCCAGCAGCCTGGGACTAGCGGGGGATTTCAAAAACATTCAGTACTTC,CASSLGLAGDFKNIQYF
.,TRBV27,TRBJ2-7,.,TGTGCCAGCAGTATCACAGGGTCCCACTCCTACGAGCAGTACTTC,CASSITGSHSYEQYF
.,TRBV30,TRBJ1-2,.,TGTGCCTGGAGTATAGGAGGGGACTATGGCTACACCTTC,CAWSIGGDYGYTF
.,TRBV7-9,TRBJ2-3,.,TGTGCCAGCAGCTTAGTAAGGGATACGCAGTATTTT,CASSLVRDTQYF
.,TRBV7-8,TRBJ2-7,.,TGTGCCAGCAGCCTCGCGGGGTCCCACGAGCAGTACTTC,CASSLAGSHEQYF
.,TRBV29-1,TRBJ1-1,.,TGCAGCGTTGAAAGGGGGTCAGGGAGCACTGAAGCTTTCTTT,CSVERGSGSTEAFF
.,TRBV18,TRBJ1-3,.,TGTGCCAGCTCACCAGGTTCCGAAGGAGACACCATATATTTT,CASSPGSEGDTIYF
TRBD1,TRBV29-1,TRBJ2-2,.,TGCAGCGTGCGGACAGGGTACTCGGGGGAGACCGGGGAGCTGTTTTTT,CSVRTGYSGETGELFF
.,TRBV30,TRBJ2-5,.,TGTGCCTGGAGTCTGGGGGGAGAGACCCAGTACTTC,CAWSLGGETQYF
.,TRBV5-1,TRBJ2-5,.,TGCGCCAGCAGCTTATTCCAAGGGGACCAAGAGACCCAGTACTTC,CASSLFQGDQETQYF
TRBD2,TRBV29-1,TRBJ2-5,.,TGCAGCGTTGAAGATCAAACTAGCGGGCAAGAGACCCAGTACTTC,CSVEDQTSGQETQYF
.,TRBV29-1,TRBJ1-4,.,TGCAGCGTTTACTTAGACACGAATAATGAAAAACTGTTTTTT,CSVYLDTNNEKLFF
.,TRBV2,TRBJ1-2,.,TGTGCCAGCAGTACGTCTGGCTACACCTTC,CASSTSGYTF